A few counts support the clone carrying this T cell receptor (beta chain). Measured with immunoSEQ multiplex PCR; TCRdb has only the in-frame clones, and not every one. The table has some 130,000 clones, roughly 92% seen once; the top ten hold 4.5% to 7%. The CDR3 contains 16 residues. The V segment lost 4 bases and the J segment 5 bases; nucleotides outside the gene matches: 12. Germline CDR1 and CDR2: SGHRS and YFSETQ. The sample originates from a study of control samples from healthy donors and cancer patients. The chain recombines TRBV5-1 with TRBJ2-5, with 9 bases matching TRBD1. This clonotype was obtained from a man between 18 and 35 years old in good health. The specimen sequenced was blood. For the CDR3, the DNA is TGCGCCAGCAGCGAGGACAGGGGCGCCGGTGGGGAGACCCAGTACTTC. Translated: CASSEDRGAGGETQYF. Variable domain in full (rest from reference TRBV5-1 and TRBJ2-5): KAGVTQTPRYLIKTRGQQVTLSCSPISGHRSVSWYQQTPGQGLQFLFEYFSETQRNKGNFPGRFSGRQFSNSRSEMNVSTLELGDSALYLCASSEDRGAGGETQYFGPGTRLLVL.